These 21 T cell receptor beta chains were all obtained from the same sample, sequenced in a study of T cells of healthy individuals. TCRdb redid the calling of the 5' RACE reads with MiXCR, one entry per CDR3 protein. Of 45,000 to 60,000 distinct CDR3 sequences in the sample, under 15% are singletons; the top ten hold around 15%. All receptors derive from a human donor in good health.

This clonotype was seen at least ten times. In nucleotides, the CDR3 is TGTGCCAGCAGCTTAGTTCAGGGTGGGGGGACCGGGGAGCTGTTTTTT. Protein: CASSLVQGGGTGELFF. This chain links TRBV7-2 with TRBJ2-2, with a tentative D call TRBD2 (6 bases). V was clipped by 1 base and J by 5 bases, with 14 bases between them. CDR3 length: 16 residues. Per germline, CDR1 SGHTA and CDR2 FQGNSA.

The CDR3 here is CSVLPRGPTSTDTQYF. The CDR3 DNA follows: TGCAGCGTTTTGCCGCGGGGCCCCACTAGCACAGATACGCAGTATTTT. The V and J genes are TRBV29-1 and TRBJ2-3; a possible D gene is TRBD2 (6 bases). Trimming pared 5 bases from V and 0 bases from J, leaving 18 bases between. The germline gives CDR1 SQVTM, CDR2 ANQGSEA. This CDR3 is 16 amino acids long.

The chain joins TRBV6-1 to TRBJ2-2, with D tentatively TRBD1 (6 bases). In germline, CDR1 is MNHNS, CDR2 SASEGT. CDR3 size: 17 residues. Trimming shortened V by 5 bases and J by 1 base, and 17 bases separated the two germline ends. The CDR3 DNA is TGTGCCAGCAGTCGAGCCCACAGGGTGGAGAACACCGGGGAGCTGTTTTTT. Protein sequence: CASSRAHRVENTGELFF.

This clonotype has at least ten counts. The genes are TRBV29-1 and TRBJ2-1; possibly TRBD1 for D (5 bases). This CDR3 contains 13 residues. CDR1 and CDR2 from the germline V gene are SQVTM and ANQGSEA. V lost 7 bases and J 0 bases, leaving 10 bases between the germline ends. The CDR3 region has the DNA TGCAGCGCAAGGGGCCTCTCCTACAATGAGCAGTTCTTC. The encoded protein is CSARGLSYNEQFF.

This clonotype was detected ten times or more. Here the CDR3 reads CASGTALYNEQFF. In DNA, the CDR3 is TGTGCCAGTGGGACTGCCCTATACAATGAGCAGTTCTTC. The rearrangement uses TRBV19 and TRBJ2-1; TRBD2 might be the D (6 bases). Germline CDR1 is LNHDA and CDR2 is SQIVND (reference sequence). The CDR3 spans 13 residues. Trimming pared 8 bases from V and 4 bases from J, leaving 12 bases between.

The V gene is TRBV7-2, the J gene TRBJ1-1, with TRBD1 matching over 8 bases. Looked up from germline, CDR1 is SGHTA and CDR2 is FQGNSA. This CDR3 spans 15 amino acids. Trimming at V came to 3 bases and at J to 4 bases, leaving 7 bases not matched to a gene. The DNA for the CDR3 is TGTGCCAGCAGCTTGGCAGGGGGCGGCGGCACTGAAGCTTTCTTT. Translation gives CASSLAGGGGTEAFF.

J is TRBJ2-1 and V is TRBV11-1; TRBD1 is a possible D gene (5 bases). There are 15 residues in the CDR3. V was shortened by 4 bases and J by 2 bases, with 12 bases between the two germline ends. Germline CDR1 SGHAT, CDR2 FQDESV (reference sequence). CDR3 protein: CASSSTWGPYNEQFF. The CDR3 DNA is TGTGCCAGCAGCTCGACTTGGGGCCCCTACAATGAGCAGTTCTTC.

The chain joins TRBV20-1 to TRBJ2-7, with TRBD1 matching over 7 bases. The germline CDR1 and CDR2 sequences are DFQATT and SNEGSKA (reference sequence). CDR3 size: 16 residues. Trimming removed 5 bases from V and 2 bases from J; junction bases left unmatched: 15. The CDR3 loop is CSAHWTPSGTAYEQYF. The CDR3, as DNA: TGCAGTGCTCACTGGACACCCTCCGGGACAGCCTACGAGCAGTACTTC.

This clonotype was seen repeatedly, ten times or more. V usage is TRBV29-1 and J usage is TRBJ2-7; 12 positions match TRBD2. The CDR3 extends over 13 amino acids. Germline V gene lookup returns CDR1 SQVTM and CDR2 ANQGSEA. J gave up 4 bases and V 5 bases, and 3 bases lay outside the gene matches. CDR3 nucleotides: TGCAGCGTTTCTAGCGGGAGGGAGTACGAGCAGTACTTC. Amino acid sequence: CSVSSGREYEQYF.

This clonotype was counted at least ten times. The chain carries TRBV9 and TRBJ1-1; weak D call: TRBD1 (5 bases). The CDR3 is 16 amino acids. Trimming removed 0 bases from V and 6 bases from J, with 18 bases in between. Germline values: CDR1 SGDLS, CDR2 YYNGEE. CDR3 nucleotides: TGTGCCAGCAGCGTAGCACAGGTGCCTTCGTCCGCTGAAGCTTTCTTT. This translates into CASSVAQVPSSAEAFF.

This clonotype showed up many times. The genes are TRBV7-3 and TRBJ1-6, with a possible D match to TRBD1 (6 bases). In germline, CDR1 is SGHTA, CDR2 FQGTGA. The V end was cut by 5 bases, the J end by 7 bases, with 9 bases between. The CDR3 is 13 amino acids. The CDR3: CASSQGTNSPLHF. CDR3 nucleotide sequence: TGTGCCAGCAGCCAAGGGACAAATTCACCCCTCCACTTT.

The CDR3 coding sequence is TGCGCCAGCAGCCAAGAAATAGCGGGGGGCAAGAATGAGCAGTTCTTC. It encodes CASSQEIAGGKNEQFF. The rearrangement links TRBV4-1 to TRBJ2-1; 10 nucleotides align to TRBD2. J lost 7 bases, V lost 0 bases, and 6 bases had no gene match. Germline assignment: CDR1 MGHRA and CDR2 YSYEKL. This CDR3 is built from 16 residues.

This clonotype was found a few times. The gene calls are TRBV7-2 and TRBJ1-5; a weak D match, TRBD1 (5 bases). Germline CDR1 SGHTA, CDR2 FQGNSA. The CDR3 runs to 13 residues. Trimming cost V 5 bases and J 6 bases, with 11 bases left between them. The CDR3 here is CASSTQGRQPQHF. The CDR3 bases are TGTGCCAGCAGCACTCAGGGACGTCAGCCCCAGCATTTT. Looking up the rest from reference TRBV7-2 and TRBJ1-5 gives the full variable domain: GAGVSQSPSNKVTEKGKDVELRCDPISGHTALYWYRQSLGQGLEFLIYFQGNSAPDKSGLPSDRFSAERTGGSVSTLTIQRTQQEDSAVYLCASSTQGRQPQHFGDGTRLSIL.

This clonotype was counted at least ten times. The chain joins TRBV7-2 to TRBJ2-7; D gene ambiguous. V dropped 5 bases and J dropped 4 bases, with 18 bases sitting between them. CDR3 size: 15 residues. CDR1 SGHTA and CDR2 FQGNSA come from the germline V gene. The CDR3 nucleotides read TGTGCCAGCAGCCCTTCCGTCCTTCTGGGGTACGAGCAGTACTTC. Amino acid sequence: CASSPSVLLGYEQYF.

This clonotype has a handful of counts. V usage is TRBV5-8 and J usage is TRBJ1-1, with D tentatively TRBD1 (5 bases). Germline loops: CDR1 SGHTS, CDR2 YDEGEE. This CDR3 is 14 amino acids long. V was shortened by 4 bases and J by 1 base, with 11 bases between the two germline ends. CDR3 coding DNA: TGTGCCAGCAGCCGCGGGGGGTCGAACACTGAAGCTTTCTTT. Its protein is CASSRGGSNTEAFF. The full variable domain, in which reference TRBV5-8 and TRBJ1-1 provide the parts outside the CDR3, is EAGVTQSPTHLIKTRGQQATLRCSPISGHTSVYWYQQALGLGLQFLLWYDEGEERNRGNFPPRFSGRQFPNYSSELNVNALELEDSALYLCASSRGGSNTEAFFGQGTRLTVV.

There are a few counts of this clonotype. The gene calls are TRBV4-1 and TRBJ1-1; 10 bases match TRBD1. Trimming removed 2 bases from V and 1 base from J; junction bases left unmatched: 7. Germline V gene lookup returns CDR1 MGHRA and CDR2 YSYEKL. This CDR3 contains 17 residues. This CDR3 reads CASSQTRDRGSNTEAFF. The CDR3 region has the DNA TGCGCCAGCAGCCAAACCCGGGACAGGGGCTCGAACACTGAAGCTTTCTTT.

This clonotype was detected many times. The chain carries TRBV20-1 and TRBJ2-2; no definite D call. CDR1 is DFQATT and CDR2 is SNEGSKA in the germline V gene (reference sequence). V gave up 5 bases and J gave up 6 bases, with 16 bases separating them. The CDR3 runs 14 residues. The CDR3 spells CSAARLVTPGELFF. DNA of the CDR3: TGCAGTGCTGCCCGCCTTGTAACCCCCGGGGAGCTGTTTTTT.

This chain uses TRBV27 with TRBJ1-4, with D possibly TRBD1 on 6 matching bases. From germline, CDR1 is MNHEY and CDR2 SMNVEV (reference sequence). This CDR3 region has 15 residues. Deletions cut 5 bases from V and 5 bases from J, with 15 bases between. CDR3 coding DNA: TGTGCCAGCAGTCCCCGGGACATGGCGAATGAAAAACTGTTTTTT. Translated, it gives CASSPRDMANEKLFF. Supplemented by reference TRBV27 and TRBJ1-4, the full variable domain reads EAQVTQNPRYLITVTGKKLTVTCSQNMNHEYMSWYRQDPGLGLRQIYYSMNVEVTDKGDVPEGYKVSRKEKRNFPLILESPSPNQTSLYFCASSPRDMANEKLFFGSGTQLSVL.

This clonotype showed up many times. The chain has TRBV5-1 and TRBJ1-2; D unclear. V shed 0 bases and J shed 5 bases, with 11 bases lying between them. The CDR3 length is 14 residues. Germline V gives CDR1 SGHRS, CDR2 YFSETQ. In nucleotides, the CDR3 is TGCGCCAGCAGCTTGGAACGGGAGATTTATGGCTACACCTTC. Translation: CASSLEREIYGYTF.

This chain joins TRBV9 and TRBJ1-4, with 9 bases identical to TRBD1. Germline loops: CDR1 SGDLS, CDR2 YYNGEE. Trimming at V came to 5 bases and at J to 3 bases, leaving 5 bases not matched to a gene. The CDR3 covers 15 residues. CDR3 sequence (DNA): TGTGCCAGCAGGTACAGGGGGCCGGCTAATGAAAAACTGTTTTTT. Amino acid sequence: CASRYRGPANEKLFF.

This sequence joins TRBV18 and TRBJ2-7, with D perhaps TRBD1 or TRBD2 (6 bases each). The CDR3 is 14 residues long. In germline, CDR1 is KGHSH, CDR2 LQKENI. V was clipped by 6 bases and J by 5 bases, with 17 bases between them. CDR3 amino acids: CASSRFGGFDEQYF. DNA for the CDR3: TGTGCCAGCTCGCGGTTCGGGGGCTTCGACGAGCAGTACTTC.